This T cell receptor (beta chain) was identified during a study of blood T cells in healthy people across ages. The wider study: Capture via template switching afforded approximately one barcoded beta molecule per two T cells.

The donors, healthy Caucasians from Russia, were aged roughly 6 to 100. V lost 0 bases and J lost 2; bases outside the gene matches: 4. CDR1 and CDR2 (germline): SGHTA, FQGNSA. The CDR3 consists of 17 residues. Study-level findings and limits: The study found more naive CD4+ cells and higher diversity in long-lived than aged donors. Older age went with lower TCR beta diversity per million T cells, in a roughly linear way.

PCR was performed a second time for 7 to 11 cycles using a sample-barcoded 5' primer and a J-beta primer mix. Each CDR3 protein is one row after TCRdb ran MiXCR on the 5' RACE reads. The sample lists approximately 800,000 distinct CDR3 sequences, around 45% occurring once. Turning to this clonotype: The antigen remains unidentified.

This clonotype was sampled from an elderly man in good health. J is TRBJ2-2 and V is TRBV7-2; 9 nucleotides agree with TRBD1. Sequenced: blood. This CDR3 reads CASSLAGTGYNTGELFF. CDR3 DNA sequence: TGTGCCAGCAGCTTAGCGGGGACAGGGTATAACACCGGGGAGCTGTTTTTT.